This T cell receptor beta chain comes out of a study of T cell repertoires in cytomegalovirus infection. Study summary: Used in the study were CMV epitopes, some recently identified and HLA-C-restricted, others well-studied and HLA-B-restricted. Carrying CMV and the relevant HLA type showed in public TCR beta signatures. Study-wide results and caveats: Dominating the ex vivo response were TCR beta clonotypes that were CMV-specific and HLA-C-restricted. Totalled public TCR beta family frequency picked out people who carried CMV plus the relevant HLA.

On this clonotype: The antigen remains undetermined.

The V end was cut by 5 bases, the J end by 0 bases, with 16 bases between. The V gene's germline CDR1 is LNHDA and CDR2 SQIVND (reference sequence). The CDR3 length is 17 residues. TCRdb re-analysed the reads in MiXCR, keeping a single row per CDR3 protein. This table has roughly 570,000 distinct CDR3 sequences, around two fifths appearing once. This receptor was identified in a human donor in good health (CMV status not recorded). Some clones in this sample may be carry-over from other donors' samples. The sequencing used cultured PBMCs, collected from culture after CMV antigen stimulation. The chain links TRBV19 to TRBJ2-2; D may correspond to TRBD1 or TRBD2 (5 bases each). The CDR3 nucleotides are TGTGCCAGTAGTTACGGCCGAGGGGCCGCGAACACCGGGGAGCTGTTTTTT. It encodes CASSYGRGAANTGELFF.